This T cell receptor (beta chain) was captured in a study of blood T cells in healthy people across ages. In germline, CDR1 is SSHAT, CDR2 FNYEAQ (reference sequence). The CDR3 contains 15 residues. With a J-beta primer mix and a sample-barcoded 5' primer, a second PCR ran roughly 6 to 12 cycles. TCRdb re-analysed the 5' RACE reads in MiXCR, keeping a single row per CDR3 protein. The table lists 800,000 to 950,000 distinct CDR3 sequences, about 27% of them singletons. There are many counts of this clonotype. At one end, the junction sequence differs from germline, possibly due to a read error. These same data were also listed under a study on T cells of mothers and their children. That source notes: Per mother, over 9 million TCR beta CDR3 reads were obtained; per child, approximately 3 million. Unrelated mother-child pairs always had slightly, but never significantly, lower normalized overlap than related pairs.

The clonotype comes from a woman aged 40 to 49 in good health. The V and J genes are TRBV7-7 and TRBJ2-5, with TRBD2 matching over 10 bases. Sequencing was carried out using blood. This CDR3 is CASSLAGGIRETQYF. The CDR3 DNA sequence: TGTGCTAGCAGCTTAGCGGGAGGAATTCGAGAGACCCAGTACTTC.